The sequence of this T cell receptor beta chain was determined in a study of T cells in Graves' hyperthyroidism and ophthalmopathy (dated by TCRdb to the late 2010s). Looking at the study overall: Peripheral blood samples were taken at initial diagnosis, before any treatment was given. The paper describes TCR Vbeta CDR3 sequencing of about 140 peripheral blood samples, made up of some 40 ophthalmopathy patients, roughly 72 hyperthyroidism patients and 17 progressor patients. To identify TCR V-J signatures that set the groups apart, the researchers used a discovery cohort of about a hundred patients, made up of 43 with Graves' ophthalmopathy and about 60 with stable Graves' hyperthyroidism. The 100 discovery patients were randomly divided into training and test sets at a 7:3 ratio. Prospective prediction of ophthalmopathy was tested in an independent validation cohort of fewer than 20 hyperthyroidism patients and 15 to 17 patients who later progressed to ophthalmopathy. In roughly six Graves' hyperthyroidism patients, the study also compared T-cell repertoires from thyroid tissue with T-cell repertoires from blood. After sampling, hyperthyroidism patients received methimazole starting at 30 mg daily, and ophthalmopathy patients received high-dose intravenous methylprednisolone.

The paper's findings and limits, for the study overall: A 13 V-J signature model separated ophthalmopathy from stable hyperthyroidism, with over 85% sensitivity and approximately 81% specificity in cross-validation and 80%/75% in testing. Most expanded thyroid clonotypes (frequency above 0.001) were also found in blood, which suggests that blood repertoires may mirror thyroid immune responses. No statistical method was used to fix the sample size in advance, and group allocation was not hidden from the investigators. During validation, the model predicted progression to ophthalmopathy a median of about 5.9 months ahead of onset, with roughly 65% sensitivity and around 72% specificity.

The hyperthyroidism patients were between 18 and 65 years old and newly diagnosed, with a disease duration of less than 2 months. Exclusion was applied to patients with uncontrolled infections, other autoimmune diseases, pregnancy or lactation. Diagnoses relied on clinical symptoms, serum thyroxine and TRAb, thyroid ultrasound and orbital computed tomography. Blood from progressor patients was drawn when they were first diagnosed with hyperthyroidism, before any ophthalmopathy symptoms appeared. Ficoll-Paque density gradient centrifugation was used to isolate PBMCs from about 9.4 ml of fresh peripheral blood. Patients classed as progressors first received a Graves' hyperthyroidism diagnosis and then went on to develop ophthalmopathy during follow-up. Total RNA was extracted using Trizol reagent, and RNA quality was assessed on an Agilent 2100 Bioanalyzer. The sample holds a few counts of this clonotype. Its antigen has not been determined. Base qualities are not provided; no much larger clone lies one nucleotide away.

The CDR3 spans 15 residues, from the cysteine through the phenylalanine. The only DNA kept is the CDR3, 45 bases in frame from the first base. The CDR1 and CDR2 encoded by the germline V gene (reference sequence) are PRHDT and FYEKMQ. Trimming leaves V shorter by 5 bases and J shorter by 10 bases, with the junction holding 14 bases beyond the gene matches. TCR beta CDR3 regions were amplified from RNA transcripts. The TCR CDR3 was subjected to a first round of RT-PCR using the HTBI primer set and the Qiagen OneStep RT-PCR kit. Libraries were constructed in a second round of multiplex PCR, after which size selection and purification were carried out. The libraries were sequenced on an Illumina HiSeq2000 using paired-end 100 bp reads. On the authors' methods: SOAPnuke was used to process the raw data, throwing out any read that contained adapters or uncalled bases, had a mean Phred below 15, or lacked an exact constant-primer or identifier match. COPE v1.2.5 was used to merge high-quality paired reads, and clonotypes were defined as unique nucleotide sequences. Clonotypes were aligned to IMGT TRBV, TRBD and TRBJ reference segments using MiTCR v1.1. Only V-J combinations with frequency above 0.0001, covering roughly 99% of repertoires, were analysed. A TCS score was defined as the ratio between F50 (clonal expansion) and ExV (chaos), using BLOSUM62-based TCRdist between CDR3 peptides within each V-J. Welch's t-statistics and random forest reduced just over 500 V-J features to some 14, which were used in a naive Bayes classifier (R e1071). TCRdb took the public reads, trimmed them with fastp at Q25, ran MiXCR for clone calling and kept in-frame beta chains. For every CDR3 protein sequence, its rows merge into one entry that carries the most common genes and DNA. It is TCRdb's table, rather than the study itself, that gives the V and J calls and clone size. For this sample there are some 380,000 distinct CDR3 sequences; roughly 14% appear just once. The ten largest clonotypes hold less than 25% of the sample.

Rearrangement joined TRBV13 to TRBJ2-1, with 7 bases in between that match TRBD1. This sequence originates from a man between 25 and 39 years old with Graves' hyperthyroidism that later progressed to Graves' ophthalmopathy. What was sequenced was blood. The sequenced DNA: TGTGCCAGCAGCACCCTGGACAGGTCTACCGTGGAGCAGTTCTTC. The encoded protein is CASSTLDRSTVEQFF.